The 5 T cell receptor beta chains listed next were all sequenced from one sample in a study of monozygotic twins with cystic fibrosis. The protocol was immunoSEQ multiplex PCR, while the TCRdb copy is restricted to in-frame clones and leaves out a portion. This sample yields just over 35,000 clones, of which about 93% are seen a single time; around 0.19% belongs to the top ten. Sequenced input: blood. Every receptor here comes from a boy under 10 years old with cystic fibrosis.

This clone was detected a few times. This rearrangement joins TRBV5-1 to TRBJ1-6, with TRBD1 matching over 8 bases. In germline, CDR1 is SGHRS, CDR2 YFSETQ. The V and J ends lost 4 bases and 5 bases, in that order; junction bases with no gene match: 5. The CDR3 is 15 amino acids. The CDR3 spells CASSAGQVNNSPLHF. The DNA for the CDR3 is TGCGCCAGCAGCGCGGGACAGGTTAATAATTCACCCCTCCACTTT.

This chain links TRBV15 with TRBJ2-1; D tentatively reads TRBD1 or TRBD2 (5 bases each). V shed 3 bases and J shed 3 bases, with 12 bases lying between them. Germline V gene lookup returns CDR1 LNHNV and CDR2 YYDKDF (reference sequence). The CDR3 is made up of 15 amino acids. The DNA of the CDR3 is TGTGCCACCAGCAGGGCCAGAGGGGACTACAATGAGCAGTTCTTC. This sequence encodes CATSRARGDYNEQFF.

This clone was seen only a few times. The chain joins TRBV6-5 to TRBJ1-1; unclear D gene. The CDR3 has 13 amino acids. Germline V lookup: CDR1 MNHEY, CDR2 SVGAGI. V dropped 6 bases and J dropped 0 bases, with 8 bases sitting between them. This chain's CDR3 is CASRYQVNTEAFF. The CDR3 DNA sequence: TGTGCCAGCAGGTACCAGGTGAACACTGAAGCTTTCTTT.

This rearrangement joins TRBV5-6 to TRBJ2-6; D is uncertain. The length of the CDR3 is 14 residues. The V gene's germline CDR1 is SGHDT and CDR2 YYEEEE. The ends were cut back, 3 bases at V and 0 bases at J, with 4 bases in the middle. CDR3 protein: CASSSSSGANVLTF. CDR3 nucleotide sequence: TGTGCCAGCAGCTCTAGCTCTGGGGCCAACGTCCTGACTTTC.

This sequence joins TRBV9 and TRBJ2-1; a weak D match, TRBD2 (5 bases). Germline assignment: CDR1 SGDLS and CDR2 YYNGEE. The CDR3 has 13 amino acids. The V gene lost 4 bases and the J gene lost 7 bases, with 12 bases spanning the gap. CDR3 coding DNA: TGTGCCAGCAGCCCCTTGGGCGGGAATGAGCAGTTCTTC. Protein sequence: CASSPLGGNEQFF.